This paragraph covers one TCR beta chain sequence. This record comes from a study of shared clonotypes between healthy human individuals. CDR1 and CDR2 (germline): MDHEN, SYDVKM. The CDR3 consists of 15 residues. With 5 bases removed from V and 1 base from J, the gap between germline ends came to 14 bases. Adults of Caucasian background living in Nashville, Tennessee made up all donors. TCRdb keeps only in-frame clones here, not all; method: immunoSEQ multiplex PCR. There are approximately 2.5 million clones in the sample; approximately 93% occur only once, and 0.36% lies in the top ten. The sequenced sample consisted of naive CD4+ T cells from PBMCs. Subset denoted: CD45RA+ positively selected. The chain employs TRBV28 and TRBJ1-2, with TRBD1 as a possible D gene (5 bases). This receptor was obtained from a man between 18 and 35 years old in good health. Some clones in this sample may be carry-over from other donors' samples. CDR3 sequence reads: CASSPRGKGNYGYTF. CDR3 DNA sequence: TGTGCCAGCAGTCCTCGGGGGAAGGGTAACTATGGCTACACCTTC.